Listed below are T cell receptor beta chains from one sample, sequenced in a study of identical twins. TCRdb reprocessed the 5' RACE reads with MiXCR, giving one entry per CDR3 protein. Of fewer than 650,000 distinct CDR3 sequences in the sample, nearly 10% are singletons; the top ten hold 2.5% to 3%. The data also belong to a second study, concerning yellow fever vaccine responses in identical twins.

The sequenced sample was PBMCs. The receptors come from a woman aged 18-29 years in good health. CDR3s include the opening cysteine and the closing phenylalanine or tryptophan. D genes are given only for firm matches. Clone size is shown for a subset of rows, as once, few, many or a class of expanded clone.

abundance: many
d_gene: .
v_gene: TRBV7-2
j_gene: TRBJ2-7
CDR3nt: TGTGCCAGCAACCCTCGTCCCGGGGACGAGCAGTACTTC
CDR3aa: CASNPRPGDEQYF

abundance: many
d_gene: .
v_gene: TRBV7-2
j_gene: TRBJ1-2
CDR3nt: TGTGCCAGCAGCTTTGGGGTGAACTATGGCTACACCTTC
CDR3aa: CASSFGVNYGYTF

abundance: few
d_gene: TRBD2
v_gene: TRBV7-9
j_gene: TRBJ2-1
CDR3nt: TGTGCCAGCAGCTTACCAGCGGGAGTTGAGCAGTTCTTC
CDR3aa: CASSLPAGVEQFF

abundance: few
d_gene: .
v_gene: TRBV7-2
j_gene: TRBJ2-3
CDR3nt: TGTGCCAGCAGCTCTTTTAGCACAGATACGCAGTATTTT
CDR3aa: CASSSFSTDTQYF

abundance: many
d_gene: TRBD1
v_gene: TRBV12-3/TRBV12-4
j_gene: TRBJ2-3
CDR3nt: TGTGCCAGCAGGTACAGGGGAACAGATACGCAGTATTTT
CDR3aa: CASRYRGTDTQYF

abundance: many
d_gene: .
v_gene: TRBV5-5
j_gene: TRBJ2-2
CDR3nt: TGTGCCAGCAGCTCCAGATCGAGCGAGACCGGGGAGCTGTTTTTT
CDR3aa: CASSSRSSETGELFF

abundance: .
d_gene: .
v_gene: TRBV6-1
j_gene: TRBJ2-2
CDR3nt: TGTGCCAGCAGGGACGGTGTGAACACCGGGGAGCTGTTTTTT
CDR3aa: CASRDGVNTGELFF

abundance: many
d_gene: .
v_gene: TRBV7-9
j_gene: TRBJ1-4
CDR3nt: TGTGCCAGCAGCCCCGGGCTTAATGAAAAACTGTTTTTT
CDR3aa: CASSPGLNEKLFF

abundance: .
d_gene: TRBD1
v_gene: TRBV11-1
j_gene: TRBJ2-6
CDR3nt: TGTGCCAGCAGCCTTGGACAGGGCCCCCCCTCTGGGGCCAACGTCCTGACTTTC
CDR3aa: CASSLGQGPPSGANVLTF

abundance: .
d_gene: .
v_gene: TRBV29-1
j_gene: TRBJ2-1
CDR3nt: TGCAGCGTTGAGGGGCTAGCAGGGTACAATGAGCAGTTCTTC
CDR3aa: CSVEGLAGYNEQFF

abundance: few
d_gene: .
v_gene: TRBV20-1
j_gene: TRBJ1-1
CDR3nt: TGCAGTGCTGCAACCGGGACCCGGAGGATGTACACTGAAGCTTTCTTT
CDR3aa: CSAATGTRRMYTEAFF

abundance: many
d_gene: .
v_gene: TRBV12-3/TRBV12-4
j_gene: TRBJ1-4
CDR3nt: TGTGCCAGCAGCCCCCCCGGGCTGACTGAAAAACTGTTTTTT
CDR3aa: CASSPPGLTEKLFF

abundance: few
d_gene: TRBD2
v_gene: TRBV10-3
j_gene: TRBJ2-1
CDR3nt: TGTGCCATCAGTTTTGTTAGCGGGATGGGCAATGAGCAGTTCTTC
CDR3aa: CAISFVSGMGNEQFF

abundance: few
d_gene: .
v_gene: TRBV29-1
j_gene: TRBJ2-5
CDR3nt: TGCAGCGTTGTGAGGGGGTACCAAGAGACCCAGTACTTC
CDR3aa: CSVVRGYQETQYF

abundance: many
d_gene: TRBD2
v_gene: TRBV7-9
j_gene: TRBJ2-7
CDR3nt: TGTGCCAGCAGCTTACTGGGAGGGCCCTACGAGCAGTACTTC
CDR3aa: CASSLLGGPYEQYF

abundance: many
d_gene: .
v_gene: TRBV12-3/TRBV12-4
j_gene: TRBJ2-5
CDR3nt: TGTGCCAGCAGTCCCACAGCGGTCCAAGAGACCCAGTACTTC
CDR3aa: CASSPTAVQETQYF

abundance: many
d_gene: TRBD2
v_gene: TRBV6-5
j_gene: TRBJ2-3
CDR3nt: TGTGCCAGCAGTTACTCGGGTAGCGGGGCTCGTGATACGCAGTATTTT
CDR3aa: CASSYSGSGARDTQYF

abundance: .
d_gene: .
v_gene: TRBV5-1
j_gene: TRBJ1-4
CDR3nt: TGCGCCAGCAGCTTGGCCCCAAGGGGGAATGAAAAACTGTTTTTT
CDR3aa: CASSLAPRGNEKLFF

abundance: .
d_gene: TRBD2
v_gene: TRBV20-1
j_gene: TRBJ2-7
CDR3nt: TGCAGTGCTAGAGGGGATAGCGGGAGCCCCTACGAGCAGTACTTC
CDR3aa: CSARGDSGSPYEQYF

abundance: many
d_gene: .
v_gene: TRBV9
j_gene: TRBJ2-3
CDR3nt: TGTGCCAGCAGCGTAGCTACGAGAACAGGGAATACAGATACGCAGTATTTT
CDR3aa: CASSVATRTGNTDTQYF

abundance: many
d_gene: .
v_gene: TRBV4-3
j_gene: TRBJ2-6
CDR3nt: TGCGCCAGCAGCCAAGACGCTGCCTCTGGGGCCAACGTCCTGACTTTC
CDR3aa: CASSQDAASGANVLTF

abundance: .
d_gene: .
v_gene: TRBV7-9
j_gene: TRBJ2-5
CDR3nt: TGTGCCAGCAGCTATGAACAGGCGACCCAGTACTTC
CDR3aa: CASSYEQATQYF

abundance: few
d_gene: .
v_gene: TRBV7-2
j_gene: TRBJ1-3
CDR3nt: TGTGCCAGCAGCGTACAGGGACCTGGAAACACCATATATTTT
CDR3aa: CASSVQGPGNTIYF

abundance: few
d_gene: .
v_gene: TRBV6-5
j_gene: TRBJ2-5
CDR3nt: TGTGCCAGCAGTTCCAACAGGGCGTCCGAAGAGACCCAGTACTTC
CDR3aa: CASSSNRASEETQYF

abundance: many
d_gene: .
v_gene: TRBV9
j_gene: TRBJ1-6
CDR3nt: TGTGCCAGCAGCGAGGGAGGTAGGGAGGACTCTCCCCTCCACTTT
CDR3aa: CASSEGGREDSPLHF

abundance: few
d_gene: .
v_gene: TRBV14
j_gene: TRBJ2-7
CDR3nt: TGTGCCAGCAGCCAATCGCAGTTTCCTACGTACGAGCAGTACTTC
CDR3aa: CASSQSQFPTYEQYF

abundance: .
d_gene: TRBD2
v_gene: TRBV12-3/TRBV12-4
j_gene: TRBJ2-5
CDR3nt: TGTGCCAGCAGTGCCCAGACTAGCGGCGGCGCAGAGACCCAGTACTTC
CDR3aa: CASSAQTSGGAETQYF

abundance: many
d_gene: .
v_gene: TRBV4-3
j_gene: TRBJ2-2
CDR3nt: TGCGCCAGCAGCCCCACGTTTAAGATGGGGGAGCTGTTTTTT
CDR3aa: CASSPTFKMGELFF

abundance: few
d_gene: TRBD1
v_gene: TRBV4-3
j_gene: TRBJ2-1
CDR3nt: TGCGCCAGCAGCCAAGATCCTCCGGGACAGGGAATACTCAATGAGCAGTTCTTC
CDR3aa: CASSQDPPGQGILNEQFF

abundance: many
d_gene: TRBD2
v_gene: TRBV12-3/TRBV12-4
j_gene: TRBJ2-5
CDR3nt: TGTGCCAGCAGGCCGACTAGCGGGGGTCAAGAGACCCAGTACTTC
CDR3aa: CASRPTSGGQETQYF

abundance: few
d_gene: TRBD1
v_gene: TRBV12-3/TRBV12-4
j_gene: TRBJ2-2
CDR3nt: TGTGCCAGCAGTTCGGACAGGGGGCACACCGGGGAGCTGTTTTTT
CDR3aa: CASSSDRGHTGELFF

abundance: .
d_gene: TRBD2
v_gene: TRBV3-1
j_gene: TRBJ2-7
CDR3nt: TGTTCCAGCAGCCAGGCTAGCGGGAGAGTCAACGAGCAGTACTTC
CDR3aa: CSSSQASGRVNEQYF

abundance: many
d_gene: .
v_gene: TRBV13
j_gene: TRBJ2-3
CDR3nt: TGTGCCAGCAGCTTAGGCCTGAGTCGGAACACAGATACGCAGTATTTT
CDR3aa: CASSLGLSRNTDTQYF

abundance: .
d_gene: .
v_gene: TRBV5-1
j_gene: TRBJ1-1
CDR3nt: TGCGCCAGCAGCAGAAAAGAAAACACTGAAGCTTTCTTT
CDR3aa: CASSRKENTEAFF

abundance: .
d_gene: .
v_gene: TRBV3-1
j_gene: TRBJ1-6
CDR3nt: TGTGCCAGCAGCCAAGAGGGTTATTCACCCCTCCACTTT
CDR3aa: CASSQEGYSPLHF

abundance: .
d_gene: TRBD2
v_gene: TRBV3-1
j_gene: TRBJ2-1
CDR3nt: TGTGCCAGCAGCGATCTAGCGGGAGGTTATAGTGAGCAGTTCTTC
CDR3aa: CASSDLAGGYSEQFF

abundance: few
d_gene: TRBD2
v_gene: TRBV27
j_gene: TRBJ2-7
CDR3nt: TGTGCCAGCAGTCCCAATAGCGGGAGTCTCCACGAGCAGTACTTC
CDR3aa: CASSPNSGSLHEQYF

abundance: few
d_gene: .
v_gene: TRBV27
j_gene: TRBJ1-1
CDR3nt: TGTGCCAGCAGCCCCCTAACAGGCACTGAAGCTTTCTTT
CDR3aa: CASSPLTGTEAFF

abundance: .
d_gene: .
v_gene: TRBV23-1
j_gene: TRBJ2-2
CDR3nt: TGCGCCAGCAGTCTCCCCCGGAGAGAGGCCACCGGGGAGCTGTTTTTT
CDR3aa: CASSLPRREATGELFF

abundance: many
d_gene: TRBD2
v_gene: TRBV15
j_gene: TRBJ2-7
CDR3nt: TGTGCCACCAGCAACCCCGGGACTAGCGGGAGCCACCCTTTTGAGAATTCCGAGCAGTACTTC
CDR3aa: CATSNPGTSGSHPFENSEQYF

abundance: .
d_gene: TRBD2
v_gene: TRBV4-2
j_gene: TRBJ2-7
CDR3nt: TGTGCCAGCAGCGCCATGACTAGCGGGGGGGGATCCTACGAGCAGTACTTC
CDR3aa: CASSAMTSGGGSYEQYF

abundance: few
d_gene: .
v_gene: TRBV6-1
j_gene: TRBJ1-5
CDR3nt: TGTGCCAGCAGTGAAGGGACACGTAATCAGCCCCAGCATTTT
CDR3aa: CASSEGTRNQPQHF

abundance: few
d_gene: .
v_gene: TRBV11-2
j_gene: TRBJ1-4
CDR3nt: TGTGCCAGCAGCCCGGGAGTGGGGCAAGATGAAAAACTGTTTTTT
CDR3aa: CASSPGVGQDEKLFF